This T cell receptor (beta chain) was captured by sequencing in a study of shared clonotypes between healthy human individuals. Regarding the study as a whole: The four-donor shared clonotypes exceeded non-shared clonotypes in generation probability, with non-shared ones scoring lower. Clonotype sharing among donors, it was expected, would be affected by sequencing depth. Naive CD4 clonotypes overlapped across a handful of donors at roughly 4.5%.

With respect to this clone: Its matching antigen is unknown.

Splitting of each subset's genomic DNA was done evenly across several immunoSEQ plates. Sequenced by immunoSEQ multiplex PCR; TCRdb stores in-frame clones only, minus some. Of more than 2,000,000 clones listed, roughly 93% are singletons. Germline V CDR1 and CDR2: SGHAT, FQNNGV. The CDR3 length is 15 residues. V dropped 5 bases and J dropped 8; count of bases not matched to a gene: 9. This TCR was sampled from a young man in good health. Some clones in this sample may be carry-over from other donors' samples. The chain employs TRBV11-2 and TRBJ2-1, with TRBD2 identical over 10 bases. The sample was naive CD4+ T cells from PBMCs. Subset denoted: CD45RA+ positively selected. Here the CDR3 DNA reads TGTGCCAGCAGCCCAACACCTAGCGGGAGCCATGAGCAGTTCTTC. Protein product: CASSPTPSGSHEQFF. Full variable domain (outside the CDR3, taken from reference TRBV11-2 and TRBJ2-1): EAGVAQSPRYKIIEKRQSVAFWCNPISGHATLYWYQQILGQGPKLLIQFQNNGVVDDSQLPKDRFSAERLKGVDSTLKIQPAKLEDSAVYLCASSPTPSGSHEQFFGPGTRLTVL.